Listed below are T cell receptor beta chains from one sample, sequenced in a study of siplizumab effects on memory and regulatory T cells. The assay was immunoSEQ multiplex PCR, and TCRdb's table has in-frame clones only and misses some. The table records about 120,000 clones, 80% to 95% of them present only once. Sequenced sample: non-Treg CD4+ T cells sorted from blood. These receptors came from a human donor in good health. The CDR3 runs from the conserved cysteine through the conserved F or W. The order of the fields is V gene, J gene, CDR3 protein.

v_gene: TRBV7-7; j_gene: TRBJ2-5; CDR3aa: CASSLGGSWKETQYF
v_gene: TRBV28; j_gene: TRBJ2-2; CDR3aa: CASSLRGAGGELFF
v_gene: TRBV2; j_gene: TRBJ1-2; CDR3aa: CASSRQNYGYTF
v_gene: TRBV11-1; j_gene: TRBJ2-5; CDR3aa: CASSLVRTSQETQYF
v_gene: TRBV5-6; j_gene: TRBJ1-5; CDR3aa: CASSLFGTGNQPQHF
v_gene: TRBV19; j_gene: TRBJ1-5; CDR3aa: CASWGWGNNQPQHF
v_gene: TRBV29-1; j_gene: TRBJ2-7; CDR3aa: CSVGLTGYEQYF
v_gene: TRBV4-1; j_gene: TRBJ2-7; CDR3aa: CASSQERRVEQYF
v_gene: TRBV2; j_gene: TRBJ2-1; CDR3aa: CASTPVGTGAGGEQFF
v_gene: TRBV7-2; j_gene: TRBJ2-5; CDR3aa: CASSIRLSGAQETQYF
v_gene: TRBV6-5; j_gene: TRBJ2-3; CDR3aa: CASRDSTDTQYF
v_gene: TRBV6-1; j_gene: TRBJ2-5; CDR3aa: CASSEHLRRGVTETQYF
v_gene: TRBV9; j_gene: TRBJ1-1; CDR3aa: CASSVVGMNTEAFF
v_gene: TRBV5-4; j_gene: TRBJ2-3; CDR3aa: CASTRIGDTQYF
v_gene: TRBV28; j_gene: TRBJ2-3; CDR3aa: CATLAGGLNTQYF
v_gene: TRBV6-5; j_gene: TRBJ2-5; CDR3aa: CASSEDVTQYF
v_gene: TRBV15; j_gene: TRBJ1-5; CDR3aa: CATSQGGGNQPQHF
v_gene: TRBV6-6; j_gene: TRBJ1-2; CDR3aa: CASSLSGADYGYTF
v_gene: TRBV2; j_gene: TRBJ2-2; CDR3aa: CASSVNTGELFF
v_gene: TRBV6-5; j_gene: TRBJ2-7; CDR3aa: CASTPGTGATRQYF
v_gene: TRBV6-5; j_gene: TRBJ2-5; CDR3aa: CASSYNREERETQYF
v_gene: TRBV27; j_gene: TRBJ2-5; CDR3aa: CASSLAGRETQYF
v_gene: TRBV5-4; j_gene: TRBJ1-2; CDR3aa: CAYGADRGFGYTF
v_gene: TRBV2; j_gene: TRBJ2-7; CDR3aa: CASSEERTGSYEQYF
v_gene: TRBV7-3; j_gene: TRBJ1-1; CDR3aa: CASSLIGSGEAFF
v_gene: TRBV19; j_gene: TRBJ1-5; CDR3aa: CASSRGAESNQPQHF
v_gene: TRBV7-2; j_gene: TRBJ2-7; CDR3aa: CASSLVGGNYEQYF
v_gene: TRBV25-1; j_gene: TRBJ1-6; CDR3aa: CASSDENSPLHF
v_gene: TRBV6-1; j_gene: TRBJ1-4; CDR3aa: CASSEATRRFNEKLFF
v_gene: TRBV5-1; j_gene: TRBJ2-7; CDR3aa: CASSPGTVFYEQYF
v_gene: TRBV7-2; j_gene: TRBJ1-2; CDR3aa: CASSLESGQYDGYTF
v_gene: TRBV15; j_gene: TRBJ2-1; CDR3aa: CATSRTRDNEQFF
v_gene: TRBV28; j_gene: TRBJ2-1; CDR3aa: CASTSWGSSSYNEQFF
v_gene: TRBV5-1; j_gene: TRBJ1-2; CDR3aa: CASSGQGESYGYTF
v_gene: TRBV14; j_gene: TRBJ2-1; CDR3aa: CASSRDPGGSYNEQFF
v_gene: TRBV5-4; j_gene: TRBJ2-3; CDR3aa: CASSRQDTQYF
v_gene: TRBV11-1; j_gene: TRBJ1-2; CDR3aa: CASDPGQGHGYTF
v_gene: TRBV4-2; j_gene: TRBJ2-2; CDR3aa: CASSQDLGGGGELFF
v_gene: TRBV5-1; j_gene: TRBJ1-3; CDR3aa: CASSLAGTGAENTIYF
v_gene: TRBV7-9; j_gene: TRBJ1-2; CDR3aa: CASSLEGVSYGYTF
v_gene: TRBV19; j_gene: TRBJ2-7; CDR3aa: CASSKTGVVYEQYF